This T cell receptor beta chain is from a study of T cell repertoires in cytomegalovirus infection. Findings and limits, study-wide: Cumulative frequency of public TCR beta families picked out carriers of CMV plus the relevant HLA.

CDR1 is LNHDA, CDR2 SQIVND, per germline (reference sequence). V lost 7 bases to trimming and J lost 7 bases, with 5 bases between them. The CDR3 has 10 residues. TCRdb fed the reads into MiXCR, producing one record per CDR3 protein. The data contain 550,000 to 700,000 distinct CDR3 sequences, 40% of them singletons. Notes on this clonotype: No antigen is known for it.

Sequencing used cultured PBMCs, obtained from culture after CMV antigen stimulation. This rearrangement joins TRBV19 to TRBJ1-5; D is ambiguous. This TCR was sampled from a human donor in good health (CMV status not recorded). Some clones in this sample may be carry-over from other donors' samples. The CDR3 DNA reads TGTGCCAGTAATATCCAGCCCCAGCATTTT. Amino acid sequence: CASNIQPQHF.